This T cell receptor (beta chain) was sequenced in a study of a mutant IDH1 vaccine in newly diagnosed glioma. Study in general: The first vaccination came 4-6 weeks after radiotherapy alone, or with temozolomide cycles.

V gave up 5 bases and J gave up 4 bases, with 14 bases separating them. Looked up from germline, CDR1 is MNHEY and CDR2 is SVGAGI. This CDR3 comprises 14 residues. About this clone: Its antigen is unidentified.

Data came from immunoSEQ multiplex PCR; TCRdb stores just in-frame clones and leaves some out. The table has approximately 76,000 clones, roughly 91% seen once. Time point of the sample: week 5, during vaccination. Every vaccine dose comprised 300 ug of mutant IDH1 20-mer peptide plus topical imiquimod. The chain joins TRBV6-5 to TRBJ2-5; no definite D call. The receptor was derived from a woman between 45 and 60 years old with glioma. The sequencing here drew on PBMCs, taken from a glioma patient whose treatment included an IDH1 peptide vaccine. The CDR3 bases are TGTGCCAGCAGTCCACCCTCGATGGGAGAGACCCAGTACTTC. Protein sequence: CASSPPSMGETQYF.